These 31 T cell receptor beta chains came from one sample sequenced in a study of beta chain features in type 1 diabetes. For these TCRs, the target antigens are not known. Points from the study as a whole: TCRB CDR3s from Type 1 diabetes patients were moderately but significantly shorter in all four CD4+ subsets.

Every bit of the isolated RNA underwent reverse transcription, so sequencing read expressed TCRB transcripts. Method: immunoSEQ multiplex PCR; TCRdb's copy keeps in-frame clones and lacks some. The sample includes about 370,000 clones, around a tenth of them seen just once. Sequencing was carried out using central memory CD4+ T cells from blood. The receptors were gathered from a man in his thirties or forties with type 1 diabetes.

This clone was seen a few times. The chain is built from TRBV6-1 and TRBJ2-5, with 11 bases aligning to TRBD2. This CDR3 has 16 amino acids. Germline V gene data show CDR1 as MNHNS and CDR2 as SASEGT. Trimming took 4 bases from V and 5 from J; bases not matched to a gene: 9. CDR3 DNA: TGTGCCAGCAGTGGCAACCCGGGACTAGCGGCCGAGACCCAGTACTTC. Encoded protein: CASSGNPGLAAETQYF.

This chain joins TRBV5-6 and TRBJ1-3, with a tentative D call TRBD1 (6 bases). V shed 5 bases and J shed 2 bases, with 14 bases lying between them. The CDR3 loop spans 15 amino acids. Germline V gene lookup returns CDR1 SGHDT and CDR2 YYEEEE. This CDR3 reads CASSKQGTAGNTIYF. CDR3 coding DNA: TGTGCCAGCAGTAAACAGGGTACCGCTGGAAACACCATATATTTT.

The CDR3 is CASSEALGNTQYF. CDR3 DNA sequence: TGTGCCAGCAGTGAAGCTCTTGGGAATACGCAGTATTTT. V usage is TRBV6-1 and J usage is TRBJ2-3; D remains unclear. CDR3 length equals 13 residues. CDR1 and CDR2 from the germline V gene are MNHNS and SASEGT. The V gene lost 0 bases and the J gene lost 7 bases, with 8 bases spanning the gap.

This clone was picked up many times. V is TRBV5-4 and J is TRBJ2-3; 8 bases are a match to TRBD2. The CDR3 covers 13 residues. The trim removed 7 bases at V and 5 bases at J, leaving 6 bases unmatched. Germline values: CDR1 SGHNT, CDR2 YYREEE (reference sequence). CDR3 loop: CASRGGNGDTQYF. CDR3 in DNA: TGTGCCAGCCGCGGGGGGAACGGAGATACGCAGTATTTT. The full variable domain, rest sourced from reference TRBV5-4 and TRBJ2-3, is ETGVTQSPTHLIKTRGQQVTLRCSSQSGHNTVSWYQQALGQGPQFIFQYYREEENGRGNFPPRFSGLQFPNYSSELNVNALELDDSALYLCASRGGNGDTQYFGPGTRLTVL.

Only a few counts were recorded for this clone. This sequence joins TRBV5-6 and TRBJ2-7; perhaps TRBD1 as D (5 bases). Trimming stripped 4 bases from V and 2 bases from J, with 13 bases between. CDR3 length: 14 amino acids. Germline V gene data show CDR1 as SGHDT and CDR2 as YYEEEE. CDR3 coding DNA: TGTGCCAGCAGCCCCCAAACAGGTACCTACGAGCAGTACTTC. Protein sequence: CASSPQTGTYEQYF.

This clone was observed a few times. The chain couples TRBV28 to TRBJ2-7; no reliable D call. Germline-derived CDR1 and CDR2 are MDHEN and SYDVKM. The CDR3 spans 16 residues. V lost 2 bases, J lost 1 base, and 15 bases lay in between. The CDR3 protein is CASSLPWARSSYEQYF. The CDR3 DNA reads TGTGCCAGCAGTTTACCATGGGCCCGGTCATCCTACGAGCAGTACTTC.

This clone came up a few times. The chain is built from TRBV19 and TRBJ2-7; D possibly corresponds to TRBD1 (5 bases). The CDR3 is 11 amino acids. Germline V CDR1 and CDR2: LNHDA, SQIVND (reference sequence). The ends were cut back, 10 bases at V and 1 base at J, with 8 bases in the middle. CDR3 protein: CATQGSYEQYF. CDR3 nucleotides: TGTGCCACCCAGGGTTCCTACGAGCAGTACTTC.

CDR3 region: CASSTTGTSGYNEQFF. The DNA of the CDR3 is TGTGCCAGCAGCACCACCGGGACTAGCGGCTACAATGAGCAGTTCTTC. The chain carries TRBV11-1 and TRBJ2-1; 11 nucleotides align to TRBD2. The CDR3 runs to 16 residues. Germline V lookup: CDR1 SGHAT, CDR2 FQDESV (reference sequence). Trimming at V came to 5 bases and at J to 3 bases, leaving 6 bases not matched to a gene.

The chain links TRBV6-6 to TRBJ2-7, with 11 bases identical to TRBD1. Losses at the gene ends were 4 bases for V and 4 bases for J; bases not matched to a gene: 6. Germline CDR1 and CDR2: MNHNY and SVGAGI (reference sequence). This CDR3 comprises 15 residues. CDR3 sequence (DNA): TGTGCCAGCAGTTCAATAGGACAGGGGGCTTACGAGCAGTACTTC. Translated: CASSSIGQGAYEQYF.

This clone was seen at least ten times. The J gene is TRBJ2-5, the V gene TRBV7-9; maybe TRBD1 (5 bases). This CDR3 is 13 amino acids long. Germline CDR1 reads SEHNR; CDR2 reads FQNEAQ (reference sequence). V shed 9 bases and J shed 0 bases, with 11 bases lying between them. CDR3 sequence: CASKTEYQETQYF. The CDR3, as DNA: TGTGCCAGTAAGACAGAGTACCAAGAGACCCAGTACTTC.

This clone showed up just a few times. The rearrangement joins TRBV28 to TRBJ2-7; 13 bases fit TRBD2. This CDR3 spans 18 amino acids. Germline values: CDR1 MDHEN, CDR2 SYDVKM. V was pared by 5 bases and J by 2 bases, with 12 bases of the junction left unmatched. DNA for the CDR3: TGTGCCAGCAGTCCTCCGGGACTAGCGGGATCGAGGACCTACGAGCAGTACTTC. Its protein product is CASSPPGLAGSRTYEQYF.

The table lists this clone with a few counts. This CDR3 is CASSLAGPPYNEQFF. In nucleotides, the CDR3 is TGCGCCAGCAGCTTGGCCGGTCCTCCCTACAATGAGCAGTTCTTC. This chain joins TRBV5-1 and TRBJ2-1; D remains ambiguous. Trimming shortened V by 0 bases and J by 2 bases, and 9 bases separated the two germline ends. Looked up from germline, CDR1 is SGHRS and CDR2 is YFSETQ. The CDR3 extends over 15 amino acids.

This clone was seen at least ten times. V usage is TRBV7-9 and J usage is TRBJ1-1; perhaps TRBD1 as D (6 bases). The CDR3 consists of 13 residues. CDR1 is SEHNR, CDR2 FQNEAQ, per germline (reference sequence). Trimming removed 8 bases from V and 3 bases from J, with 13 bases in between. CDR3 sequence reads: CASEAGADTEAFF. The CDR3 DNA sequence: TGTGCCAGCGAGGCAGGGGCCGACACTGAAGCTTTCTTT.

CDR3 DNA: TGTGCCTGGAGTTGGGGACAGGGAAACACCGGGGAGCTGTTTTTT. Translation: CAWSWGQGNTGELFF. The chain uses TRBV30 and TRBJ2-2, with TRBD1 identical over 9 bases. Looked up from germline, CDR1 is GTSNPN and CDR2 is SVGIG (reference sequence). The CDR3 has 15 residues. J lost 2 bases, V lost 2 bases, and 3 bases had no gene match.

This clone has just a few counts. The CDR3 coding sequence is TGTGCCAGCAGTTTGGGTCCTCTCAGCCAACCCTACGAGCAGTACTTC. It specifies CASSLGPLSQPYEQYF. The chain recombines TRBV28 with TRBJ2-7; D is undetermined. The CDR3 is made up of 16 amino acids. CDR1 is MDHEN and CDR2 is SYDVKM in the germline V gene. Trimming stripped 3 bases from V and 2 bases from J, with 17 bases between.

This clone was found a few times. V usage is TRBV7-2 and J usage is TRBJ1-2; 9 bases are a match to TRBD1. From germline, CDR1 is SGHTA and CDR2 FQGNSA. The V segment lost 4 bases and the J segment 10 bases; nucleotides outside the gene matches: 4. The CDR3 spans 12 residues. CDR3 in DNA: TGTGCCAGCAGCTGGGGGACAGGGCTCTACACCTTC. Residues: CASSWGTGLYTF.

This clone was observed a handful of times. The chain recombines TRBV19 with TRBJ1-1; tentatively, D is TRBD1 (5 bases). The CDR3 contains 13 residues. Trimming removed 5 bases from V and 2 bases from J, with 9 bases in between. Germline V gene sequence: CDR1 LNHDA, CDR2 SQIVND (reference sequence). The DNA of the CDR3 is TGTGCCAGTAGTCTCCGGGGCAACACTGAAGCTTTCTTT. Its translation is CASSLRGNTEAFF.

This chain uses TRBV28 with TRBJ1-6, with 10 positions matching TRBD1. Germline CDR1 is MDHEN and CDR2 is SYDVKM. This CDR3 spans 15 amino acids. The V gene end was trimmed by 6 bases and the J gene end by 9 bases; junction bases not matched to a gene: 8. Written as DNA, the CDR3 is TGTGCCAGCAGAACTCCTCGGGACAGGGGTTCACCCCTCCACTTT. Protein sequence: CASRTPRDRGSPLHF.

The V and J genes are TRBV7-9 and TRBJ2-7, with a possible D match to TRBD1 (6 bases). Trimming shortened V by 5 bases and J by 6 bases, and 20 bases separated the two germline ends. This CDR3 has 15 amino acids. Germline V gene sequence: CDR1 SEHNR, CDR2 FQNEAQ (reference sequence). CDR3 in amino acids: CASSDPLQGNGEQYF. For the CDR3, the DNA is TGTGCCAGCAGCGACCCCCTGCAGGGGAATGGCGAGCAGTACTTC.

This clone was seen only a few times. The V call is TRBV4-1, the J call TRBJ2-2; TRBD1 aligns across 9 bases. The CDR3 loop spans 16 amino acids. Germline CDR1 reads MGHRA; CDR2 reads YSYEKL. Trimming took 4 bases from V and 2 from J; bases not matched to a gene: 5. CDR3 amino acids: CASSRGQGVNTGELFF. CDR3 DNA: TGCGCCAGCAGCCGGGGACAGGGTGTAAACACCGGGGAGCTGTTTTTT.

The gene calls are TRBV6-6 and TRBJ1-1; 9 bases match TRBD1. Germline CDR1 reads MNHNY; CDR2 reads SVGAGI (reference sequence). The CDR3 has 13 amino acids. Trimming removed 4 bases from V and 5 bases from J; junction bases left unmatched: 2. The CDR3 loop is CASSSGTGTEAFF. CDR3 nucleotide sequence: TGTGCCAGCAGTTCCGGGACAGGGACTGAAGCTTTCTTT.

This clone has only a few counts. The germline gene is not matched at one end of the junction; a read error may be the cause. The V call is TRBV10-3, the J call TRBJ1-5; D is undetermined. Germline CDR1 ENHRY, CDR2 SYGVKD. The CDR3 consists of 14 residues. The CDR3 region has the DNA TGTGCCAGCAGTCGGGGAAGCGGCAATCAGCCCCAGCATTTT. Encoded protein: CASSRGSGNQPQHF.

This clone was observed at least ten times. The chain joins TRBV19 to TRBJ1-5; 7 nucleotides agree with TRBD1. In germline, CDR1 is LNHDA, CDR2 SQIVND (reference sequence). The CDR3 runs to 15 residues. The V segment lost 8 bases and the J segment 4 bases; nucleotides outside the gene matches: 11. The CDR3 DNA is TGTGCCAGTTCTTTGGGAGGGGGCCAGAATCAGCCCCAGCATTTT. This gives the protein CASSLGGGQNQPQHF.

This clone was seen a handful of times. The chain uses TRBV18 and TRBJ2-6; 8 nucleotides align to TRBD1. The V gene's germline CDR1 is KGHSH and CDR2 LQKENI. The J segment lost 2 bases and the V segment lost 6 bases, leaving 12 bases of the junction unmatched. This CDR3 has 18 residues. The CDR3 DNA is TGTGCCAGCTCCACACTGGGCGTACAGGGGGCTGGGGCCAACGTCCTGACTTTC. Translating it yields CASSTLGVQGAGANVLTF.

This chain links TRBV18 with TRBJ1-1; a weak D match, TRBD1 (5 bases). Trimming took 3 bases from V and 1 from J, leaving 9 bases between them. CDR1 and CDR2 (germline): KGHSH, LQKENI. The CDR3 runs to 14 residues. Here the CDR3 reads CASSPGTQNTEAFF. CDR3 nucleotide sequence: TGTGCCAGCTCACCGGGGACTCAGAACACTGAAGCTTTCTTT.

This clone was observed a few times. The chain uses TRBV2 and TRBJ1-1; the D is unclear. The V gene's germline CDR1 is SNHLY and CDR2 FYNNEI. V lost 3 bases, J lost 1 base, and 9 bases lay in between. The CDR3 length is 14 residues. The CDR3 DNA reads as TGTGCCAGCAGTGATCGGGGTTGGAACACTGAAGCTTTCTTT. The encoded protein is CASSDRGWNTEAFF. Combining the CDR3 with reference TRBV2 and TRBJ1-1 gives the whole variable domain EPEVTQTPSHQVTQMGQEVILRCVPISNHLYFYWYRQILGQKVEFLVSFYNNEISEKSEIFDDQFSVERPDGSNFTLKIRSTKLEDSAMYFCASSDRGWNTEAFFGQGTRLTVV.

V and J are TRBV10-3 and TRBJ2-1; D is possibly TRBD2 (5 bases). CDR3 length: 15 amino acids. From germline, CDR1 is ENHRY and CDR2 SYGVKD. V was pared by 3 bases and J by 6 bases, with 15 bases between. The CDR3 loop reads CAISDSDEAANEQFF. CDR3 DNA sequence: TGTGCCATCAGTGATTCTGATGAAGCGGCCAATGAGCAGTTCTTC.

This clone was counted only a few times. The chain couples TRBV6-1 to TRBJ1-1; a possible D gene is TRBD1 (5 bases). The V end lost 1 base, the J end lost 0 bases, and 15 bases lay between the germline ends. The CDR3 loop spans 17 amino acids. The germline V gene encodes CDR1 MNHNS and CDR2 SASEGT. The DNA of the CDR3 is TGTGCCAGCAGTGAAGAACGTATCGGGGCCCTGAACACTGAAGCTTTCTTT. Its protein product is CASSEERIGALNTEAFF.

This clone was counted at least ten times. The chain has TRBV5-4 and TRBJ2-2; no clear D gene. Trimming stripped 7 bases from V and 3 bases from J, with 13 bases between. Germline values: CDR1 SGHNT, CDR2 YYREEE (reference sequence). This CDR3 region has 14 residues. CDR3: CASGTPPDTGELFF. CDR3 sequence (DNA): TGTGCCAGCGGCACTCCCCCAGACACCGGGGAGCTGTTTTTT.

The sample holds a few counts of this clone. V gene TRBV19 combines with J gene TRBJ1-6; the match to TRBD1 covers 8 bases. The CDR3 sequence is 15 residues long. Germline loops: CDR1 LNHDA, CDR2 SQIVND (reference sequence). J gave up 10 bases and V 6 bases, and 11 bases lay outside the gene matches. Here the CDR3 DNA reads TGTGCCAGTAGGTCCGATCAGGGGGCTGGATCACCCCTCCACTTT. Translating gives CASRSDQGAGSPLHF.

This clone was observed a few times. This chain joins TRBV7-2 and TRBJ1-1; D is unresolved. CDR1 and CDR2 from the germline V gene are SGHTA and FQGNSA. This CDR3 is built from 17 residues. V was shortened by 5 bases and J by 0 bases, with 19 bases between the two germline ends. The CDR3: CASSPRATELMNTEAFF. For the CDR3, the DNA is TGTGCCAGCAGCCCTCGAGCTACAGAGCTCATGAACACTGAAGCTTTCTTT.